The 22 T cell receptor beta chains given below trace back to one sample, sequenced in a study of T cell repertoires in cytomegalovirus infection (dated by TCRdb to between 2017 and 2020). Instrument used: Illumina HiSeq 1500. Starting from the raw public reads, TCRdb applied fastp trimming at Q25, assembled clones with MiXCR and retained in-frame beta chains. Each entry is one CDR3 protein sequence, shown with its most common DNA and genes. This sample has hundreds of thousands of distinct CDR3 sequences in its table, and about a sixth of those were observed once. Of the sample, more than 10% falls within the top ten clones. The material sequenced was PBMCs. The source is a human donor in good health (CMV status not recorded). Some clones in this sample may be carry-over from other donors' samples.

This chain joins TRBV7-9 and TRBJ1-1; 8 nucleotides agree with TRBD1. The J segment lost 6 bases and the V segment lost 5 bases, leaving 8 bases of the junction unmatched. The CDR3 extends over 14 amino acids. From germline, CDR1 is SEHNR and CDR2 FQNEAQ (reference sequence). The DNA of the CDR3 is TGTGCCAGCAGCCGCGGACAGGGCTCTTCTGAAGCTTTCTTT. It specifies CASSRGQGSSEAFF.

The V and J genes are TRBV9 and TRBJ1-2, with D tentatively TRBD1 (6 bases). Germline V gives CDR1 SGDLS, CDR2 YYNGEE. With 0 bases removed from V and 7 bases from J, the gap between germline ends came to 13 bases. The CDR3 has 14 amino acids. In DNA, the CDR3 is TGTGCCAGCAGCGTAGGTCCAGGGGCGGTTGGCTACACCTTC. Amino acids: CASSVGPGAVGYTF.

This clonotype turned up a few times. The V call is TRBV19, the J call TRBJ2-3; possibly TRBD1 or TRBD2 for D (5 bases each). V gave up 5 bases and J gave up 0 bases, with 15 bases separating them. The CDR3 consists of 16 residues. CDR1 is LNHDA and CDR2 is SQIVND in the germline V gene (reference sequence). The CDR3 DNA is TGTGCCAGTAGTGGGGCGGGCTCCCCTAGCACAGATACGCAGTATTTT. This translates into CASSGAGSPSTDTQYF.

The chain joins TRBV12-3 or TRBV12-4 to TRBJ2-4; D ambiguous. The CDR3 consists of 12 residues. V shed 3 bases and J shed 4 bases, with 4 bases lying between them. CDR3 protein: CASSFLKNIQYF. CDR3 nucleotide sequence: TGTGCCAGCAGTTTTTTAAAAAACATTCAGTACTTC.

The chain is built from TRBV7-9 and TRBJ1-4; a weak D match, TRBD1 (6 bases). The CDR3 extends over 15 amino acids. Germline values: CDR1 SEHNR, CDR2 FQNEAQ (reference sequence). V gave up 6 bases and J gave up 4 bases, with 15 bases separating them. The CDR3 loop reads CASSYDGGLNEKLFF. CDR3 sequence (DNA): TGTGCCAGCAGTTATGACGGGGGCCTTAATGAAAAACTGTTTTTT.

This clonotype was picked up many times. This chain uses TRBV7-2 with TRBJ2-7; 9 bases are shared with TRBD1. The germline V gene has CDR1 SGHTA and CDR2 FQGNSA. The CDR3 has 15 amino acids. Unmatched junction bases numbered 6, after V lost 4 bases and J lost 2 bases. The CDR3 here is CASSWSGTGTYEQYF. The CDR3 DNA follows: TGTGCCAGCAGCTGGTCCGGGACAGGGACCTACGAGCAGTACTTC.

The sample holds a few counts of this clonotype. The chain has TRBV10-2 and TRBJ2-2; maybe TRBD1 (6 bases). Germline V gene sequence: CDR1 WSHSY, CDR2 SAAADI. The CDR3 runs to 16 residues. Trimming removed 6 bases at V and 0 bases at J, with 14 bases between. In DNA form, the CDR3 reads TGCGCCAGCAGAGCATGGGACACCACGAACACCGGGGAGCTGTTTTTT. Protein: CASRAWDTTNTGELFF.

The chain combines TRBV19 with TRBJ1-6; TRBD1 matches at 7 bases. The germline V gene encodes CDR1 LNHDA and CDR2 SQIVND (reference sequence). V gave up 11 bases and J gave up 7 bases; unmatched junction bases: 20. The CDR3 runs to 17 residues. The CDR3 here is CAFCQGDSLTMNSPLHF. The CDR3 nucleotides are TGTGCCTTCTGCCAGGGGGACAGCCTAACAATGAATTCACCCCTCCACTTT.

This clonotype has ten or more counts. J is TRBJ2-5 and V is TRBV7-2; the D is unclear. The V end lost 1 base, the J end lost 5 bases, and 5 bases lay between the germline ends. The germline CDR1 and CDR2 sequences are SGHTA and FQGNSA. The CDR3 consists of 12 residues. This CDR3 is CASSLEAETQYF. DNA of the CDR3: TGTGCCAGCAGCTTAGAAGCGGAGACCCAGTACTTC.

The chain recombines TRBV12-3 or TRBV12-4 with TRBJ2-7; either TRBD1 or TRBD2 may fit D (5 bases each). The V end lost 6 bases, the J end lost 7 bases, and 19 bases lay between the germline ends. This CDR3 region has 14 residues. The CDR3 is CASSPGPTKREQYF. The CDR3, as DNA: TGTGCCAGCAGCCCGGGACCAACCAAAAGGGAGCAGTACTTC.

This clonotype was observed at least ten times. CDR3 in amino acids: CASSRRTFYNEQFF. DNA for the CDR3: TGTGCCAGCAGCCGACGAACATTTTACAATGAGCAGTTCTTC. This chain joins TRBV7-8 and TRBJ2-1; D remains ambiguous. The CDR3 loop spans 14 amino acids. Germline assignment: CDR1 SGHVS and CDR2 FQNEAQ. The germline V and J ends were trimmed by 5 bases and 4 bases, with 12 bases remaining between them.

CDR3 amino acids: CASSDGLPQYF. CDR3 nucleotide sequence: TGTGCCAGCAGTGATGGTTTACCCCAGTACTTC. The rearrangement links TRBV2 to TRBJ2-7; D is ambiguous. This CDR3 comprises 11 residues. CDR1 is SNHLY, CDR2 FYNNEI, per germline. The V end was cut by 3 bases, the J end by 10 bases, with 10 bases between.

This sequence joins TRBV4-1 and TRBJ2-7; tentative D call: TRBD2 (7 bases). Trimming took 1 base from V and 4 from J, leaving 17 bases between them. The CDR3 is 16 residues long. The germline gives CDR1 MGHRA, CDR2 YSYEKL. CDR3 residues: CASSQVFGGAGYEQYF. DNA for the CDR3: TGCGCCAGCAGCCAAGTATTTGGGGGGGCGGGGTACGAGCAGTACTTC.

This clonotype was recorded many times. V is TRBV11-2 and J is TRBJ2-1; maybe TRBD1 (6 bases). Looked up from germline, CDR1 is SGHAT and CDR2 is FQNNGV. V lost 2 bases and J lost 2, with 16 bases in between. CDR3 size: 17 residues. The DNA for the CDR3 is TGTGCCAGCAGCTTAAAGGACAGCTACCTTACCTACAATGAGCAGTTCTTC. Amino acids: CASSLKDSYLTYNEQFF.

V usage is TRBV20-1 and J usage is TRBJ1-2; 10 bases are shared with TRBD1. The junction had 14 bases not matched to a gene; V was cut back by 1 base and J by 0 bases. The length of the CDR3 is 19 residues. The germline CDR1 and CDR2 sequences are DFQATT and SNEGSKA (reference sequence). The CDR3 DNA sequence: TGCAGTGCTAGAGCGGACTCCTCGGACAGGGGGTTTGCTAACTATGGCTACACCTTC. This translates into CSARADSSDRGFANYGYTF.

The chain recombines TRBV20-1 with TRBJ1-2, with D maybe TRBD1 (6 bases). The CDR3 covers 11 residues. Germline CDR1 DFQATT, CDR2 SNEGSKA (reference sequence). Written as DNA, the CDR3 is TGCAGAGCAGGGGCAGGGGATGGCTACACCTTC. Translating gives CRAGAGDGYTF.

This clonotype was recorded at least ten times. V and J are TRBV7-8 and TRBJ2-6; a possible D gene is TRBD1 (6 bases). This CDR3 comprises 16 residues. Per the germline V gene, CDR1 is SGHVS and CDR2 is FQNEAQ. V shed 0 bases and J shed 4 bases, with 10 bases lying between them. The CDR3 region has the DNA TGTGCCAGCAGCTTAGCTGCAGGGGCAGGGGCCAACGTCCTGACTTTC. Amino acids: CASSLAAGAGANVLTF.

This clonotype was counted ten times or more. The gene calls are TRBV20-1 and TRBJ1-3, with D perhaps matching TRBD1 (6 bases). V was clipped by 3 bases and J by 3 bases, with 12 bases between them. Germline values: CDR1 DFQATT, CDR2 SNEGSKA (reference sequence). The CDR3 is made up of 14 amino acids. DNA of the CDR3: TGCAGTGCTAGCACGGGACAAGGTGGAAACACCATATATTTT. Translation: CSASTGQGGNTIYF.

For the CDR3, the DNA is TGTGCCAGCAGCTTAGCAGTAGTAGTTCACTATGGCTACACCTTC. Translating gives CASSLAVVVHYGYTF. The chain recombines TRBV7-3 with TRBJ1-2, with unresolved D. Trimming cost V 2 bases and J 3 bases, with 13 bases left between them. This CDR3 is built from 15 residues. CDR1 is SGHTA, CDR2 FQGTGA, per germline.

This clonotype was seen at least ten times. The chain joins TRBV7-2 to TRBJ2-7; 10 nucleotides line up with TRBD1. Trimming at V came to 5 bases and at J to 4 bases, leaving 8 bases not matched to a gene. The length of the CDR3 is 15 residues. Germline V gene data show CDR1 as SGHTA and CDR2 as FQGNSA. In DNA, the CDR3 is TGTGCCAGCAGCCCATCCCCGGGACAGGGGTACGAGCAGTACTTC. It is translated as CASSPSPGQGYEQYF.

This clonotype was seen ten or more times. The CDR3 nucleotides read TGTGCCAGCAGTGAACACCAGGGACAAGAGACCCAGTACTTC. This translates into CASSEHQGQETQYF. V usage is TRBV6-1 and J usage is TRBJ2-5, with D tentatively TRBD1 (5 bases). This CDR3 has 14 amino acids. Between the trimmed V and J ends, which lost 2 bases and 2 bases, there was a span of 9 bases. Germline V CDR1 and CDR2: MNHNS, SASEGT.

The J gene is TRBJ1-5, the V gene TRBV19, with a possible D match to TRBD1 (5 bases). Looked up from germline, CDR1 is LNHDA and CDR2 is SQIVND (reference sequence). V lost 4 bases to trimming and J lost 0 bases, with 13 bases between them. The CDR3 is 16 amino acids. The CDR3 loop is CASSTETDYSNQPQHF. CDR3 coding DNA: TGTGCCAGTAGTACCGAGACAGATTATAGCAATCAGCCCCAGCATTTT.